This T cell receptor (beta chain) was recovered during a study of blood T cell repertoires in COVID-19. The CDR3 is 14 amino acids. After removal of 3 bases from V and 1 base from J, the junction contained 0 bases not matched to a gene. Germline assignment: CDR1 SNHLY and CDR2 FYNNEI. The age range of participants was roughly 18 to 90 years, with residence in about two dozen US areas. Self-reported history from a screening survey and questionnaire set each donor's cohort. This clone was seen a few times. Authors' data handling: The assay estimated nucleated cells by amplifying reference gene primers. Assay: immunoSEQ multiplex PCR; the TCRdb copy retains only in-frame clones and omits some. V and J calls and clone size come straight from that table; D and trimming were deduced from the DNA. The sample includes roughly 200,000 clones, roughly 90% of them seen just once.

The TCR was taken from a woman younger than 45 who had been exposed to COVID-19. The chain combines TRBV2 with TRBJ1-1; TRBD1 aligns across 9 bases. Sequencing was performed on PBMCs or T cells enriched from blood (not recorded which). The CDR3 protein is CASSEGQGNTEAFF. For the CDR3, the DNA is TGTGCCAGCAGTGAGGGACAGGGGAACACTGAAGCTTTCTTT.